These T cell receptor beta chains were read from a single sample in a study of shared clonotypes between healthy human individuals. Method: immunoSEQ multiplex PCR; TCRdb's copy keeps in-frame clones and lacks some. The sample shows fewer than 1.6 million clones, approximately 98.5% of them seen only once. Specimen: naive CD4+ T cells sorted from blood. These receptors came from a man aged 30-40 years in good health. The CDR3 runs from the conserved cysteine through the conserved F or W. A D gene is named only where the DNA matches it firmly. Only part of the rows carry a size: once, few, many, or a class if the clone is expanded.

V	length	D	size	J	DNA	CDR3
TRBV2	13	-	-	TRBJ1-5	TGTGCCAGCTCTGCCAAGGGGGAGCAGCCCCAGCATTTT	CASSAKGEQPQHF
TRBV9	16	-	-	TRBJ2-3	TGTGCCAGCAGCCCCCTTTCGGATCGGATCACAGATACGCAGTATTTT	CASSPLSDRITDTQYF
TRBV5-1	15	TRBD1	-	TRBJ2-2	TGCGCCAGCAGCTTCGGACAGGGTAACACCGGGGAGCTGTTTTTT	CASSFGQGNTGELFF
TRBV19	15	-	-	TRBJ1-1	TGTGCCAGTAGTATAGGCGGGACGGCGAACACTGAAGCTTTCTTT	CASSIGGTANTEAFF
TRBV9	17	-	-	TRBJ2-1	TGTGCCAGCAGCCTACAACCCCCGGGACTGGCATACAATGAGCAGTTCTTC	CASSLQPPGLAYNEQFF
TRBV9	15	-	once	TRBJ2-7	TGTGCCAGCAGCGTAGGGCAGGGGACACCCTACGAGCAGTACTTC	CASSVGQGTPYEQYF
TRBV19	20	-	-	TRBJ1-5	TGTGCCAGTACCCATGGGGGAAATGGGGGCCGGTTATATAGCAATCAGCCCCAGCATTTT	CASTHGGNGGRLYSNQPQHF
TRBV7-2	15	TRBD2	-	TRBJ2-7	TGTGCCAGCAGGGAGGGCGGTGGGAGGGAGTACGAGCAGTACTTC	CASREGGGREYEQYF
TRBV7-9	12	-	-	TRBJ1-5	TGTGCCAGCAGCTCCATGGGTCAGCCCCAGCATTTT	CASSSMGQPQHF
TRBV10-3	12	-	-	TRBJ1-1	TGTGCCATCAGTGATCGCGACACTGAAGCTTTCTTT	CAISDRDTEAFF
TRBV5-1	16	TRBD1	-	TRBJ2-1	TGCGCCAGCAGCCAAGGTGGACAGGGTTTGGACAATGAGCAGTTCTTC	CASSQGGQGLDNEQFF
TRBV19	14	-	-	TRBJ1-5	TGTGCCAGTAGTGGAGACAGGCGTCTCTGGCCCCAGCATTTT	CASSGDRRLWPQHF
TRBV14	15	TRBD1	-	TRBJ2-1	TGTGCCAGCAGCCAAGGGGACAGGGGGCGAGGTGAGCAGTTCTTC	CASSQGDRGRGEQFF
TRBV19	17	-	-	TRBJ1-5	TGTGCCAGTAGTATCGATCCCGGGACACGGCAGCACCAGCCCCAGCATTTT	CASSIDPGTRQHQPQHF
TRBV30	15	-	-	TRBJ1-5	TGTGCCTGGAGTGCAACCGGACTCCCGGGAGAGCCCCAGCATTTT	CAWSATGLPGEPQHF
TRBV5-1	15	TRBD1	-	TRBJ2-7	TGCGCCAGCAGCTTGCCCGGGACAGGCCGTTACGAGCAGTACTTC	CASSLPGTGRYEQYF
TRBV9	10	-	-	TRBJ2-7	TGTGCCAGCAGCGACTACGAGCAGTACTTC	CASSDYEQYF
TRBV18	13	-	-	TRBJ1-1	TGTGCCAGCTCAACGACAGATTACACTGAAGCTTTCTTT	CASSTTDYTEAFF
TRBV29-1	13	TRBD1	-	TRBJ2-7	TGCAGCGTCGGACAGGGCCCGACCTACGAGCAGTACTTC	CSVGQGPTYEQYF
TRBV7-9	14	-	-	TRBJ1-1	TGTGCCAGCAGCTTAGGCGGACAGAACACTGAAGCTTTCTTT	CASSLGGQNTEAFF
TRBV7-9	14	-	-	TRBJ2-2	TGTGCCAGCAGCCCCCCCGGCCGTAACGGGGAGCTGTTTTTT	CASSPPGRNGELFF
TRBV11-3	13	-	-	TRBJ2-1	TGTGCCAGCAGCTTTGACAGCAACAATGAGCAGTTCTTC	CASSFDSNNEQFF
TRBV11-2	13	-	-	TRBJ2-1	TGTGCCAGCAGGCTTTCAGGCTACAATGAGCAGTTCTTC	CASRLSGYNEQFF
TRBV5-8	15	-	-	TRBJ2-3	TGTGCCAGCACCCTCGCACCGGTAAACACAGATACGCAGTATTTT	CASTLAPVNTDTQYF
TRBV6-5	14	TRBD2	once	TRBJ2-1	TGTGCCAGCATCGGTCTAGCGGGAGGCGATGAGCAGTTCTTC	CASIGLAGGDEQFF
TRBV6-1	15	-	-	TRBJ1-1	TGTGCCAGCAGTGATCTAAGGGCTATGAACACTGAAGCTTTCTTT	CASSDLRAMNTEAFF
TRBV7-9	17	-	once	TRBJ1-4	TGTGCCAGCAGCTTAGCGGGGGGTTTGACAACTAATGAAAAACTGTTTTTT	CASSLAGGLTTNEKLFF
TRBV19	14	-	-	TRBJ2-1	TGTGCCAGTAAGGGCCGGGACTCATACAATGAGCAGTTCTTC	CASKGRDSYNEQFF
TRBV18	16	TRBD2	-	TRBJ2-3	TGTGCCAGCTCACCAGGGACTAGCGGCTACACAGATACGCAGTATTTT	CASSPGTSGYTDTQYF
TRBV10-3	15	-	-	TRBJ2-2	TGTGCCATCAGTGAGTCGAGAGGGGACACCGGGGAGCTGTTTTTT	CAISESRGDTGELFF
TRBV7-3	13	-	-	TRBJ2-7	TGTGCCAGCAGCCCGCCCGGGAGTGTCGAGCAGTACTTC	CASSPPGSVEQYF
TRBV15	13	TRBD1	few	TRBJ1-4	TGTGCCACCCTGAGGGGGCTAGGTGAAAAACTGTTTTTT	CATLRGLGEKLFF
TRBV4-3	16	TRBD1	-	TRBJ1-3	TGCGCCAGCAGCCAAGATCAAGGGGGCAATGGAAACACCATATATTTT	CASSQDQGGNGNTIYF
TRBV7-9	17	TRBD1	-	TRBJ1-1	TGTGCCAGCAGTCGGACAGGGGGCAAACCGATGAACACTGAAGCTTTCTTT	CASSRTGGKPMNTEAFF
TRBV6-1	13	-	once	TRBJ2-7	TGTGCCAGCAGTAGACAGGACACCTACGAGCAGTACTTC	CASSRQDTYEQYF
TRBV14	12	-	-	TRBJ1-3	TGTGCCAGCAGCCAGGCCGGAAACACCATATATTTT	CASSQAGNTIYF
TRBV9	15	-	-	TRBJ2-3	TGTGCCAGCAGCGTAGTGGGAACGGCAGCAGATACGCAGTATTTT	CASSVVGTAADTQYF
TRBV9	15	-	-	TRBJ1-4	TGTGCCAGCAGCACTCAGGGACGGATTAATGAAAAACTGTTTTTT	CASSTQGRINEKLFF
TRBV5-1	19	TRBD2	-	TRBJ2-2	TGCGCCAGCAGCTCGAACCGGTTGTCTAGCGGGAGTGTCACCGGGGAGCTGTTTTTT	CASSSNRLSSGSVTGELFF
TRBV11-3	14	TRBD2	-	TRBJ2-7	TGTGCCAGCAGCTCCGGACTAGGACCCTACGAGCAGTACTTC	CASSSGLGPYEQYF
TRBV5-8	16	TRBD2	-	TRBJ2-3	TGTGCCAGCAGCTTGGCGGGACTAGCGGACACAGATACGCAGTATTTT	CASSLAGLADTDTQYF
TRBV7-9	13	-	-	TRBJ1-4	TGTGCCAGCACCCCCTCAACTAATGAAAAACTGTTTTTT	CASTPSTNEKLFF
TRBV29-1	15	-	-	TRBJ2-3	TGCAGCGTTGCTAGGTCACCCACCTATAGAGATACGCAGTATTTT	CSVARSPTYRDTQYF
TRBV15	15	TRBD1	-	TRBJ2-1	TGTGCCACCAGCAACCCCGGGACAGGCAACAATGAGCAGTTCTTC	CATSNPGTGNNEQFF
TRBV19	15	TRBD1	-	TRBJ1-4	TGTGCCAGTAGTATGCAGGGGGCGCGGAATGAAAAACTGTTTTTT	CASSMQGARNEKLFF
TRBV5-8	16	TRBD1	once	TRBJ2-7	TGTGCCAGCAGCTTCTTGACCGGGACAGCATCCTACGAGCAGTACTTC	CASSFLTGTASYEQYF
TRBV6-1	14	-	-	TRBJ2-7	TGTGCCAGCAGTGTCTTCAGGGACGCCAACGAGCAGTACTTC	CASSVFRDANEQYF
TRBV18	16	TRBD2	once	TRBJ2-5	TGTGCCAGCTCACCACTAGCGGGAGGACTCCAAGAGACCCAGTACTTC	CASSPLAGGLQETQYF
TRBV5-1	15	TRBD2	-	TRBJ2-7	TGCGCCAGCAGCTTGGGTCTAGCGGGAGTAAGAGAGCAGTACTTC	CASSLGLAGVREQYF
TRBV7-2	14	-	-	TRBJ2-1	TGTGCCAGCAGCGCGTCACCGGGAGACAATGAGCAGTTCTTC	CASSASPGDNEQFF
TRBV11-3	12	TRBD1	-	TRBJ2-1	TGTGCCAGCAAGGGGGCAGACAATGAGCAGTTCTTC	CASKGADNEQFF